This entry lists 11 T cell receptor beta chains sequenced from one sample in a study of CD8+CD57+ T cells in acquired aplastic anemia. The study profiled TCR beta VDJ and CDR3 using genomic DNA as template. One entry per CDR3 protein, called by TCRdb with MiXCR from the reads. The table lists under 200,000 distinct CDR3 sequences, roughly 50% of them singletons. Before being chosen for sequencing, patients had shown CD8+CD57+ cell expansion by flow cytometry. The sample was sorted CD4+, CD8+, or CD8+CD57+ T cells (not recorded which) from PBMCs. The receptors come from a human donor with aplastic anemia.

This clonotype was counted at least ten times. The genes are TRBV5-4 and TRBJ2-1; the match to TRBD1 covers 9 bases. Germline values: CDR1 SGHNT, CDR2 YYREEE (reference sequence). The CDR3 runs 18 residues. V shed 1 base, J shed 3 bases, and the junction held 11 bases outside the gene matches. The CDR3 sequence: CASSLWGVGGQGYNEQFF. CDR3 bases: TGTGCCAGCAGCTTGTGGGGTGTAGGGGGACAGGGCTACAATGAGCAGTTCTTC. The whole variable domain, remainder taken from reference TRBV5-4 and TRBJ2-1, is ETGVTQSPTHLIKTRGQQVTLRCSSQSGHNTVSWYQQALGQGPQFIFQYYREEENGRGNFPPRFSGLQFPNYSSELNVNALELDDSALYLCASSLWGVGGQGYNEQFFGPGTRLTVL.

V usage is TRBV2 and J usage is TRBJ1-1, with 9 positions matching TRBD1. The germline V gene encodes CDR1 SNHLY and CDR2 FYNNEI. V was pared by 5 bases and J by 4 bases, with 5 bases of the junction left unmatched. The CDR3 is 14 residues long. The CDR3 spells CASSRTGETTEAFF. CDR3 DNA sequence: TGTGCCAGCAGTCGGACAGGGGAGACCACTGAAGCTTTCTTT.

This clonotype was seen repeatedly, ten times or more. The chain recombines TRBV20-1 with TRBJ1-4; 8 nucleotides match TRBD1. The length of the CDR3 is 15 residues. In germline, CDR1 is DFQATT, CDR2 SNEGSKA (reference sequence). V lost 0 bases, J lost 7 bases, and 7 bases stayed unmatched. The CDR3 is CSARDSRGPGEKLFF. The CDR3, as DNA: TGCAGTGCTAGAGATTCCAGGGGGCCCGGTGAAAAACTGTTTTTT.

This rearrangement joins TRBV7-2 to TRBJ2-7, with D uncertain. The CDR3 has 13 amino acids. Germline CDR1 is SGHTA and CDR2 is FQGNSA. V dropped 3 bases and J dropped 0 bases, with 6 bases sitting between them. The CDR3: CASSLKSSYEQYF. DNA for the CDR3: TGTGCCAGCAGCTTGAAAAGCTCCTACGAGCAGTACTTC.

This clonotype was recorded at least ten times. The chain is built from TRBV6-2 or TRBV6-3 and TRBJ1-1; the D gene is possibly TRBD1 (6 bases). Per the germline V gene, CDR1 is MNHEY and CDR2 is SVGEGT. The CDR3 is made up of 16 amino acids. Trimming took off 1 base at V and 1 base at J, with 13 bases between the two ends. CDR3 protein: CASSYLRGGPNTEAFF. DNA of the CDR3: TGTGCCAGCAGTTACTTGAGAGGGGGTCCGAACACTGAAGCTTTCTTT.

This clonotype was observed many times. V and J are TRBV5-5 and TRBJ2-7, with a tentative D call TRBD1 (5 bases). This CDR3 region has 14 residues. The germline V gene has CDR1 SGHKS and CDR2 YYEKEE (reference sequence). Trimming removed 7 bases from V and 2 bases from J, with 16 bases in between. The CDR3 nucleotides are TGTGCCAGCCGCCTTAACGACAGTCCCTACGAGCAGTACTTC. Translation: CASRLNDSPYEQYF. The full variable domain, its missing parts supplied by reference TRBV5-5 and TRBJ2-7, is DAGVTQSPTHLIKTRGQQVTLRCSPISGHKSVSWYQQVLGQGPQFIFQYYEKEERGRGNFPDRFSARQFPNYSSELNVNALLLGDSALYLCASRLNDSPYEQYFGPGTRLTVT.

The chain uses TRBV7-3 and TRBJ2-1, with a possible D match to TRBD2 (5 bases). There are 14 residues in the CDR3. In germline, CDR1 is SGHTA, CDR2 FQGTGA. V shed 5 bases and J shed 6 bases, with 14 bases lying between them. For the CDR3, the DNA is TGTGCCAGCAGCCTAAGCCGGGATACCAATGAGCAGTTCTTC. Protein: CASSLSRDTNEQFF.

The rearrangement uses TRBV6-1 and TRBJ1-4; the D is unclear. Germline lookup yields CDR1 MNHNS and CDR2 SASEGT. Deletions cut 4 bases from V and 3 bases from J, with 12 bases between. This CDR3 region has 15 residues. The CDR3 nucleotides read TGTGCCAGCAGTGTTTTACCGGGGTCTAATGAAAAACTGTTTTTT. It encodes CASSVLPGSNEKLFF.

This rearrangement joins TRBV7-8 to TRBJ2-7; 8 bases agree with TRBD2. The CDR3 contains 15 residues. From germline, CDR1 is SGHVS and CDR2 FQNEAQ. V was pared by 3 bases and J by 0 bases, with 4 bases of the junction left unmatched. The CDR3 protein is CASSFAGGVSYEQYF. CDR3 sequence (DNA): TGTGCCAGCAGCTTCGCGGGGGGAGTCTCCTACGAGCAGTACTTC. The whole variable domain, filled in from reference TRBV7-8 and TRBJ2-7, reads GAGVSQSPRYKVAKRGQDVALRCDPISGHVSLFWYQQALGQGPEFLTYFQNEAQLDKSGLPSDRFFAERPEGSVSTLKIQRTQQEDSAVYLCASSFAGGVSYEQYFGPGTRLTVT.

The genes are TRBV29-1 and TRBJ2-7; 11 bases are a match to TRBD1. Germline-derived CDR1 and CDR2 are SQVTM and ANQGSEA. The CDR3 runs 12 residues. The ends lost 4 bases at V and 6 bases at J; junction bases unmatched: 2. The CDR3 sequence: CSVGTGGSEQYF. DNA of the CDR3: TGCAGCGTTGGGACAGGGGGCTCCGAGCAGTACTTC.

This clonotype showed up many times. J is TRBJ2-2 and V is TRBV5-1; D gene ambiguous. V lost 1 base and J lost 1, with 8 bases in between. This CDR3 is 15 amino acids long. Germline lookup yields CDR1 SGHRS and CDR2 YFSETQ. CDR3 region: CASSLLGLNTGELFF. For the CDR3, the DNA is TGCGCCAGCAGCTTGCTAGGGTTGAACACCGGGGAGCTGTTTTTT. The full variable domain, rest sourced from reference TRBV5-1 and TRBJ2-2, is KAGVTQTPRYLIKTRGQQVTLSCSPISGHRSVSWYQQTPGQGLQFLFEYFSETQRNKGNFPGRFSGRQFSNSRSEMNVSTLELGDSALYLCASSLLGLNTGELFFGEGSRLTVL.